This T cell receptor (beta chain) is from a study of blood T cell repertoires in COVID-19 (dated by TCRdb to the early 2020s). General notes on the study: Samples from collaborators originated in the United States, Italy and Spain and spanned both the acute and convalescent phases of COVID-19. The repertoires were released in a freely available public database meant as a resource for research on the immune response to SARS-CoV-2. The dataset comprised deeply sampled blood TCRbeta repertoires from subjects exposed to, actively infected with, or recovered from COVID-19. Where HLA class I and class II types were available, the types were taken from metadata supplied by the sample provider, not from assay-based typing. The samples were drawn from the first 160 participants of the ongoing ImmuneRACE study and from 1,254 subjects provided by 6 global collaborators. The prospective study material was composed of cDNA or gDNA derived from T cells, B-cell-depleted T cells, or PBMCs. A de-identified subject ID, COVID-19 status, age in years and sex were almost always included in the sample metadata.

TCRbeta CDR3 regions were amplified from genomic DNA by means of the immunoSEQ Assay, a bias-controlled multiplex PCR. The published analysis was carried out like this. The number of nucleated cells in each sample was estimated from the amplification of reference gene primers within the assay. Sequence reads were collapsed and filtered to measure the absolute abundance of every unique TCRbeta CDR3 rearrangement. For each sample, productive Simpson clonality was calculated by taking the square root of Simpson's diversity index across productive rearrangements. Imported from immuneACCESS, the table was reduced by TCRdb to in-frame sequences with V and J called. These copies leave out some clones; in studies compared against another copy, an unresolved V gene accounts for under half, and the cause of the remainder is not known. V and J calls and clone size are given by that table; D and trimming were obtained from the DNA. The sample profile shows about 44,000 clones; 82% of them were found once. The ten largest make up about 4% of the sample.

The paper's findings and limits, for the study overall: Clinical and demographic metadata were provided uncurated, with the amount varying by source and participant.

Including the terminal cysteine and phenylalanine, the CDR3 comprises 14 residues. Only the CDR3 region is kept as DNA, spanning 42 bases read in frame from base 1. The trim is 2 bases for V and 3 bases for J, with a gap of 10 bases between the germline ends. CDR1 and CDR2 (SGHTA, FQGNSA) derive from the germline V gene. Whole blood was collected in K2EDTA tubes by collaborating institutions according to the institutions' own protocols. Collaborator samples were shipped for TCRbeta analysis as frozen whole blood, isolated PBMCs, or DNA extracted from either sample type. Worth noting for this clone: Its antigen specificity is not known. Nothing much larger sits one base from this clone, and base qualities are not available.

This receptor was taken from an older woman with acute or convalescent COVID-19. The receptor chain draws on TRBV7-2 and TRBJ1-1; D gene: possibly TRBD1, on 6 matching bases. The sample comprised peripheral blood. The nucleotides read TGTGCCAGCAGCTTATACAGGGTCGACACTGAAGCTTTCTTT. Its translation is CASSLYRVDTEAFF.